This T cell receptor beta chain was identified in a study of radiotherapy plus CTLA-4 blockade in lung cancer. As for the study in general: With 31% of patients having disease control, objective responses were seen in about 17%.

Sequenced by immunoSEQ multiplex PCR; TCRdb stores in-frame clones only, minus some. The repertoire has some 98,000 clones, around 86% of them found once; the top ten carry nearly 3.5%. The sample holds a few counts of this clone. This clonotype was sampled from a human donor with non-small cell lung cancer who had a partial response to radiotherapy plus ipilimumab. This specimen was peripheral blood, taken from a patient treated with radiotherapy plus ipilimumab.

DNA of the CDR3: TGTGCCAGCAGTCCCCAGACAGGGGGCCTCACTGAAGCTTTCTTT. Translated: CASSPQTGGLTEAFF. The chain recombines TRBV28 with TRBJ1-1, with TRBD1 matching over 10 bases. CDR1 MDHEN and CDR2 SYDVKM come from the germline V gene. V was pared by 5 bases and J by 4 bases, with 7 bases of the junction left unmatched. CDR3 length: 15 residues.